The T cell receptor (beta chain) under discussion was sequenced for a study of cytomegalovirus exposure and HLA in healthy donors. General study results and limits: The study labeled fewer than 200 TCR beta chains cytomegalovirus-associated. Later on, an analysis showed TCR association rates differing by HLA locus, with DRB1 the most and HLA-C the fewest.

With V trimmed by 6 bases and J by 7 bases, 9 bases remained unmatched. This CDR3 region has 13 residues. Germline loops: CDR1 KGHSH, CDR2 LQKENI. Concerning this clone itself: What it binds is unknown.

Amplification used 60 Vbeta primers and 13 Jbeta primers. Repertoires were generated with immunoSEQ multiplex PCR, while TCRdb's copy carries only in-frame clones and drops some. The table includes approximately 120,000 clones, roughly 73% detected once. The specimen was PBMCs. This chain links TRBV18 with TRBJ2-7; 7 bases align to TRBD1. The receptor comes from a man aged 55-75 years in good health and CMV-seropositive. CDR3 in amino acids: CASSPGQEREQYF. Here the CDR3 DNA reads TGTGCCAGCTCTCCCGGACAGGAACGGGAGCAGTACTTC. The whole variable domain, filled in from reference TRBV18 and TRBJ2-7, reads NAGVMQNPRHLVRRRGQEARLRCSPMKGHSHVYWYRQLPEEGLKFMVYLQKENIIDESGMPKERFSAEFPKEGPSILRIQQVVRGDSAAYFCASSPGQEREQYFGPGTRLTVT.